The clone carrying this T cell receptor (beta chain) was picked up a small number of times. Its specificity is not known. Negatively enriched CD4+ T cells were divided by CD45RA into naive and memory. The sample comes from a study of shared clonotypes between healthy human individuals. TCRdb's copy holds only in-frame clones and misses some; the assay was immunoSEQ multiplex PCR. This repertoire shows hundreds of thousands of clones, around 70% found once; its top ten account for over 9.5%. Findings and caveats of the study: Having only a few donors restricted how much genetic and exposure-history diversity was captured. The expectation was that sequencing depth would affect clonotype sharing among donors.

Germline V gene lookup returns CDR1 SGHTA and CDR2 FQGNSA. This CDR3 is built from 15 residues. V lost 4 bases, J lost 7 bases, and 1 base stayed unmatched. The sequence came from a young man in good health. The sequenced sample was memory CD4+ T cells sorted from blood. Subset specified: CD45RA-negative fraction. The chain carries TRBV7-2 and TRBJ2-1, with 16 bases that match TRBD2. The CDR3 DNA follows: TGTGCCAGCAGCTCGGGACTAGCGGGAGGGAATGAGCAGTTCTTC. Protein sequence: CASSSGLAGGNEQFF.